These 22 T cell receptor beta chains share one sample of origin, sequenced in a study of T cells in Graves' hyperthyroidism and ophthalmopathy. RNA transcripts yielded amplified TCR beta CDR3 regions. HTBI primers drove first-round RT-PCR of the TCR CDR3. In TCRdb, the multiplex PCR reads were re-called with MiXCR into one record per CDR3 protein. The sample contains roughly 240,000 distinct CDR3 sequences, roughly a quarter of which appear only once. The sequenced material came from blood. The receptors stem from a woman in her thirties or forties with Graves' ophthalmopathy.

Ten or more counts support this clonotype. The chain carries TRBV7-8 and TRBJ1-5; the match to TRBD1 covers 7 bases. The V gene's germline CDR1 is SGHVS and CDR2 FQNEAQ. The CDR3 has 18 amino acids. V lost 7 bases and J lost 4; bases outside the gene matches: 19. CDR3 loop: CASTRSARMDRINQPQHF. DNA for the CDR3: TGTGCCAGCACCCGGAGCGCGAGAATGGACAGGATTAATCAGCCCCAGCATTTT.

This clonotype came up many times. The chain uses TRBV6-1 and TRBJ1-6, with D perhaps matching TRBD1 (5 bases). The ends were cut back, 5 bases at V and 5 bases at J, with 16 bases in the middle. CDR3 length: 16 residues. Germline CDR1 is MNHNS and CDR2 is SASEGT. CDR3 in DNA: TGTGCCAGCAGTCCGGCCCCTGGGGCTAATAATTCACCCCTCCACTTT. Amino acids: CASSPAPGANNSPLHF.

The chain carries TRBV12-3 or TRBV12-4 and TRBJ2-5, with TRBD2 as a possible D gene (5 bases). The CDR3 has 14 residues. Trimming pared 5 bases from V and 2 bases from J, leaving 12 bases between. The CDR3 DNA reads TGTGCCAGCAGTCTGCGGGCCGCTCAAGAGACCCAGTACTTC. Translation: CASSLRAAQETQYF.

This clonotype has a count of ten or more. The chain employs TRBV27 and TRBJ1-2, with TRBD1 matching 9 bases. Trimming cost V 8 bases and J 4 bases; bases outside gene matches: 8. Germline V gene lookup returns CDR1 MNHEY and CDR2 SMNVEV (reference sequence). There are 14 residues in the CDR3. The CDR3 spells CASSPGQGPYGYTF. The DNA for the CDR3 is TGTGCCAGCTCCCCGGGACAGGGCCCCTATGGCTACACCTTC.

This chain links TRBV11-2 with TRBJ2-7; D may be TRBD1 (6 bases). This CDR3 is built from 16 residues. V was shortened by 3 bases and J by 4 bases, with 19 bases between the two germline ends. The V gene's germline CDR1 is SGHAT and CDR2 FQNNGV. The CDR3 here is CASSFEGDGITYEQYF. Here the CDR3 DNA reads TGTGCCAGCAGCTTCGAGGGGGACGGGATAACATACGAGCAGTACTTC.

The V call is TRBV7-2, the J call TRBJ2-7; D uncertain. CDR1 SGHTA and CDR2 FQGNSA come from the germline V gene. This CDR3 has 12 residues. V gave up 5 bases and J gave up 3 bases, with 8 bases separating them. This CDR3 reads CASSRRSYEQYF. CDR3 sequence (DNA): TGTGCCAGCAGCCGAAGGAGCTACGAGCAGTACTTC.

This clonotype was detected ten times or more. The chain carries TRBV12-3 or TRBV12-4 and TRBJ2-2; a weak D match, TRBD1 (5 bases). CDR3 length: 14 residues. V lost 2 bases and J 7 bases, leaving 11 bases between the germline ends. CDR3 coding DNA: TGTGCCAGCAGTTTATCAGGGTCGAACGGGGAGCTGTTTTTT. Translating gives CASSLSGSNGELFF.

In this sample, this clonotype turned up many times. The chain couples TRBV15 to TRBJ2-7; no firm D call. The germline V gene has CDR1 LNHNV and CDR2 YYDKDF (reference sequence). V lost 0 bases to trimming and J lost 0 bases, with 9 bases between them. This CDR3 contains 15 residues. The CDR3 DNA follows: TGTGCCACCAGCAGAGAAGCGTCCCCCTCCTACGAGCAGTACTTC. Encoded protein: CATSREASPSYEQYF.

This sequence joins TRBV18 and TRBJ2-5; D is unresolved. Trimming removed 6 bases at V and 0 bases at J, with 8 bases between. The CDR3 contains 13 residues. CDR1 and CDR2 from the germline V gene are KGHSH and LQKENI. CDR3 DNA: TGTGCCAGCTCCCAAGGGTACCAAGAGACCCAGTACTTC. It specifies CASSQGYQETQYF. Complete variable domain (other parts from reference TRBV18 and TRBJ2-5): NAGVMQNPRHLVRRRGQEARLRCSPMKGHSHVYWYRQLPEEGLKFMVYLQKENIIDESGMPKERFSAEFPKEGPSILRIQQVVRGDSAAYFCASSQGYQETQYFGPGTRLLVL.

The V and J genes are TRBV2 and TRBJ1-5, with D unresolved. The CDR3 sequence is 15 residues long. V was trimmed by 6 bases and J by 0 bases, leaving 12 bases between them. Germline lookup yields CDR1 SNHLY and CDR2 FYNNEI. CDR3 sequence: CASRGRADSNQPQHF. The CDR3 DNA sequence: TGTGCCAGCAGGGGAAGGGCTGATAGCAATCAGCCCCAGCATTTT. The entire variable domain, with the rest obtained from reference TRBV2 and TRBJ1-5, is as follows: EPEVTQTPSHQVTQMGQEVILRCVPISNHLYFYWYRQILGQKVEFLVSFYNNEISEKSEIFDDQFSVERPDGSNFTLKIRSTKLEDSAMYFCASRGRADSNQPQHFGDGTRLSIL.

This clonotype was seen many times. The chain carries TRBV27 and TRBJ2-7, with 7 bases fitting TRBD1. Germline V CDR1 and CDR2: MNHEY, SMNVEV (reference sequence). J gave up 0 bases and V 5 bases, and 4 bases lay outside the gene matches. This CDR3 is built from 14 residues. The CDR3 coding sequence is TGTGCCAGCAGTCAGACAGGGTCCTCCTACGAGCAGTACTTC. This sequence encodes CASSQTGSSYEQYF.

In this sample, this clonotype turned up many times. Written as DNA, the CDR3 is TGTGCCAGCAGCCGGGCCTCAGAAGAGACCCAGTACTTC. Translated: CASSRASEETQYF. This rearrangement joins TRBV3-1 to TRBJ2-5; no definite D call. The CDR3 is made up of 13 amino acids. Trimming shortened V by 4 bases and J by 3 bases, and 9 bases separated the two germline ends. Germline values: CDR1 LGHDT, CDR2 YNNKEL (reference sequence).

This clonotype was counted ten times or more. This CDR3 is CASSLLGFSGSSYEQYF. In DNA, the CDR3 is TGTGCCAGCAGCTTATTAGGTTTTAGCGGGAGCTCCTACGAGCAGTACTTC. The chain couples TRBV11-3 to TRBJ2-7; 9 bases are a match to TRBD2. The CDR3 spans 17 residues. V shed 2 bases and J 0 bases; nucleotides not matched to a gene: 8. The V gene's germline CDR1 is SGHNT and CDR2 YENEEA.

Many counts were recorded for this clonotype. V is TRBV5-1 and J is TRBJ2-7; D remains unclear. The V gene's germline CDR1 is SGHRS and CDR2 YFSETQ. This CDR3 contains 12 residues. V was trimmed by 3 bases and J by 0 bases, leaving 4 bases between them. This chain's CDR3 is CASSWGSYEQYF. The CDR3 DNA reads as TGCGCCAGCAGCTGGGGCTCCTACGAGCAGTACTTC.

Note on this clonotype: A single base separates this from a much larger clone, so it may be a read error. The J gene is TRBJ1-2, the V gene TRBV9, with D unresolved. The CDR3 length is 13 residues. Germline CDR1 is SGDLS and CDR2 is YYNGEE. CDR3 DNA sequence: TGTGTCAGCAGCGTAATGGGAGGGTCTGGCTACACCTTC. Translation: CVSSVMGGSGYTF.

At least ten counts were recorded for this clonotype. This chain joins TRBV18 and TRBJ2-7; TRBD1 matches 8 bases. This CDR3 region has 15 residues. After removal of 4 bases from V and 5 bases from J, the junction contained 10 bases not matched to a gene. Germline V lookup: CDR1 KGHSH, CDR2 LQKENI. The CDR3 DNA reads as TGTGCCAGCTCACGCGCAGGGGGCGCTTCCCACGAGCAGTACTTC. It codes for CASSRAGGASHEQYF.

This clonotype was counted ten times or more. The CDR3 here is CASSLARQGDEQYF. As DNA, the CDR3 is TGCGCCAGCAGCTTGGCCCGACAGGGGGACGAGCAGTACTTC. V and J are TRBV5-1 and TRBJ2-7, with TRBD1 matching 9 bases. This CDR3 contains 14 residues. The ends lost 0 bases at V and 5 bases at J; junction bases unmatched: 3. The germline CDR1 and CDR2 sequences are SGHRS and YFSETQ.

This clonotype was seen repeatedly, ten times or more. The chain uses TRBV10-3 and TRBJ2-7, with D perhaps TRBD1 (7 bases). The CDR3 extends over 16 amino acids. V lost 6 bases to trimming and J lost 1 base, with 19 bases between them. CDR1 and CDR2 from the germline V gene are ENHRY and SYGVKD. The CDR3: CAIRSLQGRRSYEQYF. DNA of the CDR3: TGTGCCATCAGATCTTTACAGGGGAGGCGGTCCTACGAGCAGTACTTC.

A few counts support this clonotype. The rearrangement links TRBV11-3 to TRBJ2-5, with 10 bases that match TRBD1. The CDR3 loop spans 16 amino acids. The trim removed 5 bases at V and 5 bases at J, leaving 11 bases unmatched. CDR1 SGHNT and CDR2 YENEEA come from the germline V gene. CDR3 region: CASSSRLGQGGETQYF. The DNA of the CDR3 is TGTGCCAGCAGCAGTCGGTTAGGACAGGGGGGCGAGACCCAGTACTTC.

In regard to this clonotype: Compared with germline, one end of the junction differs, possibly owing to a read error. The J gene is TRBJ2-7, the V gene TRBV27; D uncertain. Germline-derived CDR1 and CDR2 are MNHEY and SMNVEV (reference sequence). The CDR3 is 15 amino acids. The CDR3 bases are TGTGCCAGCAGGCCGGCCGCCGGCGGAGCCTACGAGCAGTGCTTC. Residues: CASRPAAGGAYEQCF.

This clonotype was detected only a few times. V and J are TRBV13 and TRBJ2-2; tentative D call: TRBD1 (6 bases). The CDR3 totals 15 residues. Trimming shortened V by 3 bases and J by 4 bases, and 12 bases separated the two germline ends. The V gene's germline CDR1 is PRHDT and CDR2 FYEKMQ (reference sequence). CDR3: CASSFLQGPTGELFF. CDR3 nucleotides: TGTGCCAGCAGCTTTTTACAGGGTCCCACCGGGGAGCTGTTTTTT.

This clonotype has at least ten counts. The CDR3 sequence is CASTEGADSYGYTF. CDR3 nucleotide sequence: TGTGCCAGCACGGAGGGGGCAGATAGCTATGGCTACACCTTC. The gene calls are TRBV28 and TRBJ1-2, with 7 bases lining up with TRBD1. V shed 7 bases and J 4 bases; nucleotides not matched to a gene: 9. This CDR3 region has 14 residues. CDR1 MDHEN and CDR2 SYDVKM come from the germline V gene.